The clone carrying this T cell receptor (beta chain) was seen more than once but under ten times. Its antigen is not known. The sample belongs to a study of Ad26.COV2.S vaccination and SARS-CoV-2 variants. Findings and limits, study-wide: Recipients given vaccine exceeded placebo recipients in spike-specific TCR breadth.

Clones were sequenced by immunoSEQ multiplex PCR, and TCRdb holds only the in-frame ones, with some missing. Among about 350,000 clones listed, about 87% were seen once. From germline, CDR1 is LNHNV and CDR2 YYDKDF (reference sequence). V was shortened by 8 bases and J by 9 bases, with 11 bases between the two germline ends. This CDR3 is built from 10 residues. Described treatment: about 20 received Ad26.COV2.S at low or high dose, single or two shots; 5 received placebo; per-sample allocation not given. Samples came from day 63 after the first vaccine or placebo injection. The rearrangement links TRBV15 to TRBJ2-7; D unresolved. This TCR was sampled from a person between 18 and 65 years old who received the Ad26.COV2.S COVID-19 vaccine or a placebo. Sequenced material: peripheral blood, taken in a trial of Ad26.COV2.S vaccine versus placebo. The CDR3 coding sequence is TGTGCCACCGGGTATGAGATGCAGTACTTC. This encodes CATGYEMQYF.